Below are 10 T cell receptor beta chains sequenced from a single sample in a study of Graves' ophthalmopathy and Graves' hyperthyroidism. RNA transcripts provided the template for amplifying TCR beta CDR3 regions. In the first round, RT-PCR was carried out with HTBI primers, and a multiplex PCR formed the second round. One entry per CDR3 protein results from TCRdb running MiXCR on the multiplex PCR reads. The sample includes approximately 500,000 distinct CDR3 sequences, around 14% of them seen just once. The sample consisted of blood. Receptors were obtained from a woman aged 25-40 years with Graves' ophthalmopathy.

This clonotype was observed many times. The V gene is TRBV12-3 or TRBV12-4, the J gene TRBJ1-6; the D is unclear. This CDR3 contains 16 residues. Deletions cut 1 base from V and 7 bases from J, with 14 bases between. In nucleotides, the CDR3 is TGTGCCAGCAGTTTAGACGCCCGGGTCCCCAATTCACCCCTCCACTTT. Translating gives CASSLDARVPNSPLHF.

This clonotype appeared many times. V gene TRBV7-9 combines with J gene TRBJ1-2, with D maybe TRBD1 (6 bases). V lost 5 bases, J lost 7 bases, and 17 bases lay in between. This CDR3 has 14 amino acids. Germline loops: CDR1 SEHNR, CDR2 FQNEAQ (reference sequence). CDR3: CASSAVGGALGYTF. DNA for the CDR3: TGTGCCAGCAGCGCTGTTGGGGGGGCGCTTGGCTACACCTTC.

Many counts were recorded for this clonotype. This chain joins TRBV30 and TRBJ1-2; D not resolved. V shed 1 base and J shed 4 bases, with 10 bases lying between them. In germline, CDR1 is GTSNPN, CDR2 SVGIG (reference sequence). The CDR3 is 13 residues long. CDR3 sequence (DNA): TGTGCCTGGAGTGAAACAACTTTCTATGGCTACACCTTC. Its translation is CAWSETTFYGYTF.

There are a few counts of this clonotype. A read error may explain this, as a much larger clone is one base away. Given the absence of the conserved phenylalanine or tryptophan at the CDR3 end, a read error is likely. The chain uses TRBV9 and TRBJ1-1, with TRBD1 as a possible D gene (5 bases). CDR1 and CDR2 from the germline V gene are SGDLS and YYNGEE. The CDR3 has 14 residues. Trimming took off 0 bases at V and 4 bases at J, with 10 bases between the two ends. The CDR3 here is CASSVEGIGTEAFL. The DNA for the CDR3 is TGTGCCAGCAGCGTAGAGGGGATTGGCACTGAAGCTTTCCTT.

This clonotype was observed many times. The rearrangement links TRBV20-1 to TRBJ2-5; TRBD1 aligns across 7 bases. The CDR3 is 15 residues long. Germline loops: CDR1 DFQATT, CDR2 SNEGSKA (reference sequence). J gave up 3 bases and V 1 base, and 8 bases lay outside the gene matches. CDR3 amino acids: CSARGEGGAEETQYF. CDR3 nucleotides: TGCAGTGCTAGAGGAGAAGGGGGCGCGGAAGAGACCCAGTACTTC.

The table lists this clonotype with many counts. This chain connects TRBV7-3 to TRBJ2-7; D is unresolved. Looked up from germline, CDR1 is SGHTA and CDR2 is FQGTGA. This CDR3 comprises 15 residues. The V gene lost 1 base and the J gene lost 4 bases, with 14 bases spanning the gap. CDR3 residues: CASSLSGGLSYEQYF. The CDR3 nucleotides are TGTGCCAGCAGCTTAAGTGGTGGATTGAGTTACGAGCAGTACTTC.

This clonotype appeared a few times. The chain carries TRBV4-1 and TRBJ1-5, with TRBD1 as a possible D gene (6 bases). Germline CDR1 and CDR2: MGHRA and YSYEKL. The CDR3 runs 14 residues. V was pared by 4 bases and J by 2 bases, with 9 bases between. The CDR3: CASSRRQGNQPQHF. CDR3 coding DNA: TGCGCCAGCAGCCGAAGACAGGGCAATCAGCCCCAGCATTTT.

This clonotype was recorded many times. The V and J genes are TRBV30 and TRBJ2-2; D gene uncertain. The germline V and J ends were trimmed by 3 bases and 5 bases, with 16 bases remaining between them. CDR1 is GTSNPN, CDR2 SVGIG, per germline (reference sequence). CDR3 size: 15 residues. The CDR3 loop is CAWRGPTTRTGELFF. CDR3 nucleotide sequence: TGTGCCTGGAGGGGCCCGACCACGAGGACCGGGGAGCTGTTTTTT.

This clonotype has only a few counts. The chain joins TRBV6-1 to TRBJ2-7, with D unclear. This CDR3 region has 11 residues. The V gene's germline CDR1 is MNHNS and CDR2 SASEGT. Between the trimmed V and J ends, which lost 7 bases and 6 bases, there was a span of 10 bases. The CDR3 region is CASTKAGEQYF. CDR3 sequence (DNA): TGTGCCAGCACCAAGGCCGGCGAGCAGTACTTC.

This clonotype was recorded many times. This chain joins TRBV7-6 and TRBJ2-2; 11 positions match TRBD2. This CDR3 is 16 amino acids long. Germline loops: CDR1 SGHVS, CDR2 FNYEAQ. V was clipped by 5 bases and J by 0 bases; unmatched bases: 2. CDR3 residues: CASSKLAGANTGELFF. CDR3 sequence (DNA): TGTGCCAGCAGCAAACTAGCGGGAGCGAACACCGGGGAGCTGTTTTTT.